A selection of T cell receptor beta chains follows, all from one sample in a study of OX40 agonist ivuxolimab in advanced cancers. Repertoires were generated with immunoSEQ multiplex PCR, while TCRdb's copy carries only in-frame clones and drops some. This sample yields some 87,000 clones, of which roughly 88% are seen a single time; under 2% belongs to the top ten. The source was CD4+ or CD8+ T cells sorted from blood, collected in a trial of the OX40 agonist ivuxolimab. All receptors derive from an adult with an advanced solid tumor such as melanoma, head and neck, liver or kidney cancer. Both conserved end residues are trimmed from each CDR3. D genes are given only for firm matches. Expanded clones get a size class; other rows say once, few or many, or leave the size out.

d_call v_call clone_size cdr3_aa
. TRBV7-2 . ASSLAVGGTLYEQY
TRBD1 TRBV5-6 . ASSLDGQGATEAF
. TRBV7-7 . ASSLRENQPQH
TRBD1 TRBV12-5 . ASGSPGQGMDQPQH
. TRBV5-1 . ASRDPNENTEAF
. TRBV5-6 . ASSLWSGVIRGYT
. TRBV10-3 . AISGGGFEQPQH
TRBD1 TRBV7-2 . ASSYGTGGTGDQPQH
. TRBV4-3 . ASSPRRLNEKLF
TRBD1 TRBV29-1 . SVAKGAQSQPQH
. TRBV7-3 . ASSLTSRGELF
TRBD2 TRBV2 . ASSEGLAGGADTQY
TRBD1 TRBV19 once ASSNRGREETQY
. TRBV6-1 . ASSMEVSTQY
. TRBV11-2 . ASSFGEEGPETQY
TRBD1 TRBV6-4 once ASRAGGADTEAF
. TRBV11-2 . ASSSTRGNADTQY
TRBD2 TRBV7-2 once ASRRPGLAKNEQF
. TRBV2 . ASSLRWGYEQY
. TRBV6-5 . ASSYSTRVNTEAF
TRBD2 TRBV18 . ASSPIFPPSGSSYEQY
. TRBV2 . ASSELGFTDTQY
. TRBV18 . ASSPNPKGSSSGNTIY
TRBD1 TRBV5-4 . ASSLGTGGNYGYT
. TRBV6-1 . ASSEATETQY
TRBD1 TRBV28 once ASSRPTGLADTQY
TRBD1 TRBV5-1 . ASSPRQGGTNTEAF
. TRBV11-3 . ASKQLAGQETQY
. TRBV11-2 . ASSLEGSHYGYT
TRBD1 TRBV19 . ASSETGGAGAF
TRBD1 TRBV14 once ASSQEFRTGRGNTIY
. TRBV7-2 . ASSLVARRGETQY
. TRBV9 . ASSARSGIYYEQY
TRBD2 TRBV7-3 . ASSLTRGLAGNRADTQY
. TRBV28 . ASRQGSRGYT
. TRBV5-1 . ASSLLNEQF
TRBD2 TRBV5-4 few ASSESGRNVNEQF
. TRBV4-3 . ASSQTVDSYTQY